This section outlines one TCR beta chain sequence together with its context. This entry is derived from a study of T cell responses to AZD1222 COVID-19 vaccine. Profiled with immunoSEQ multiplex PCR; TCRdb holds only in-frame clones, not every one. The sample shows about 110,000 clones, about 90% of them seen only once. The V and J ends lost 3 bases and 9 bases respectively, with 13 bases between them. The germline V gene has CDR1 DFQATT and CDR2 SNEGSKA (reference sequence). CDR3 length equals 12 residues. The genes are TRBV20-1 and TRBJ2-3; no clear D. The clonotype originates from an adult who received the AZD1222 COVID-19 vaccine. The starting material was peripheral blood, obtained 28 days after the second AZD1222 dose. CDR3 in DNA: TGCAGTGCTAGTCGCCCGGCCGAGACGCAGTATTTT. Protein: CSASRPAETQYF.